The entry below describes one TCR beta chain. What it binds is unknown. The sample originates from a study of shared clonotypes between healthy human individuals. The overall study: The study used three CD4 naive, three CD4 memory, two CD8 naive and one CD8 memory plate per donor. Study-wide results and limits: The study generally estimated greater richness for naive than memory subsets. Among donors, clonotype sharing was expected to be affected by sequencing depth.

The CDR3 is 15 residues long. Trimming left V 0 bases short and J 0 bases short, with 8 bases between. CDR1 MNHEY and CDR2 SVGAGI come from the germline V gene. Only in-frame clones appear in the TCRdb table, and some are missing; sequencing was by immunoSEQ multiplex PCR. The sample gives over 75,000 clones, 60% to 70% of which show up once; 50% is in the top ten. Material for sequencing was memory CD8+ T cells sorted from blood. Subset here: CD45RO+ cells pooled with CCR7-negative TemRA cells. The TCR sequence derives from a young man in good health. This chain links TRBV6-5 with TRBJ1-2, with a possible D match to TRBD1 (5 bases). CDR3 region: CASSYSTESNYGYTF. CDR3 DNA sequence: TGTGCCAGCAGTTACTCGACAGAGTCTAACTATGGCTACACCTTC.